The rows below give T cell receptor beta chains drawn from one sample of a study of cytomegalovirus exposure and HLA in healthy donors. Clones were sequenced by immunoSEQ multiplex PCR, and TCRdb holds only the in-frame ones, with some missing. This sample has approximately 170,000 clones; approximately 81% occur once, and the top ten carry roughly 15%. Source material: PBMCs. These receptors were taken from a man between 18 and 29 years old in good health and CMV-seropositive. The CDR3 runs from the conserved cysteine through the conserved F or W. A D gene is named only where the DNA matches it firmly. Expanded clones are given a class, and other clones once, few, many or no size at all.

abundance,j_gene,d_gene,v_gene,CDR3aa,CDR3nt
once,TRBJ2-1,TRBD1,TRBV7-2,CASSPRTGANYNEQFF,TGTGCCAGCAGCCCAAGGACAGGGGCCAACTACAATGAGCAGTTCTTC
few,TRBJ2-1,-,TRBV4-1,CASSGQGSNEQFF,TGCGCCAGCAGCGGGCAGGGAAGCAATGAGCAGTTCTTC
-,TRBJ2-1,-,TRBV6-5,CASSYGGRYNEQFF,TGTGCCAGCAGTTACGGGGGGAGATACAATGAGCAGTTCTTC
-,TRBJ2-1,TRBD1,TRBV30,CAWTTGESYNEQFF,TGTGCCTGGACAACAGGGGAATCCTACAATGAGCAGTTCTTC
-,TRBJ1-1,-,TRBV5-6,CASSQASAGRTEAFF,TGTGCCAGCAGCCAAGCGTCGGCAGGGAGGACTGAAGCTTTCTTT
-,TRBJ1-2,-,TRBV5-1,CASSLEGLGGGYTF,TGCGCCAGCAGCTTGGAAGGCCTAGGGGGTGGCTACACCTTC
-,TRBJ2-7,TRBD1,TRBV14,CASSLGQGYEQYF,TGTGCCAGCAGCCTTGGACAGGGCTACGAGCAGTACTTC
-,TRBJ1-6,TRBD1,TRBV19,CASTGTGGYNSPLHF,TGTGCCAGTACCGGGACAGGGGGCTATAATTCACCCCTCCACTTT
-,TRBJ2-7,TRBD1,TRBV5-3,CARSLSLRDREDHEQYF,TGTGCCAGAAGCCTCTCCTTGCGGGACAGGGAAGACCACGAGCAGTACTTC
-,TRBJ1-5,-,TRBV30,CAWSVLGRRQPQHF,TGTGCCTGGAGTGTACTCGGCAGGAGGCAGCCCCAGCATTTT
-,TRBJ1-1,TRBD1,TRBV6-5,CASSEGTGATEAFF,TGTGCCAGCAGTGAGGGTACAGGGGCCACTGAAGCTTTCTTT
few,TRBJ1-3,-,TRBV2,CASRGQGAGNTIYF,TGTGCCAGCAGGGGCCAAGGGGCTGGAAACACCATATATTTT
-,TRBJ1-3,-,TRBV6-1,CASSLTIRNTIYF,TGTGCCAGCAGCCTCACGATCCGGAACACCATATATTTT
-,TRBJ2-7,TRBD2,TRBV7-8,CASSLVSSGVLESGYEQYF,TGTGCCAGCAGCTTAGTGTCTAGCGGGGTACTAGAGTCCGGCTACGAGCAGTACTTC
-,TRBJ2-7,TRBD1,TRBV27,CASSEGQSYEQYF,TGTGCCAGCAGTGAGGGACAGTCCTACGAGCAGTACTTC
-,TRBJ2-3,-,TRBV27,CASSLNWVGGRDTQYF,TGTGCCAGCAGCTTAAATTGGGTTGGGGGCAGGGATACGCAGTATTTT
-,TRBJ2-5,TRBD2,TRBV4-1,CASSQVIWRGGPQETQYF,TGCGCCAGCAGCCAAGTGATCTGGCGGGGGGGCCCCCAAGAGACCCAGTACTTC
-,TRBJ1-2,-,TRBV7-2,CASSLMQGDGYTF,TGTGCCAGCAGCTTAATGCAGGGTGACGGCTACACCTTC
few,TRBJ2-1,-,TRBV18,CASSRQNYNEQFF,TGTGCCAGCTCACGACAGAACTACAATGAGCAGTTCTTC